This TCR beta chain emerged from a study of cytomegalovirus exposure and HLA in healthy donors. As for the study in general: Of over 350 genotyped donors, roughly 81% grouped in the Caucasian-associated ancestry cluster.

Findings of the study overall: Association of roughly 17,000 TCR beta sequences with HLA alleles was found at 0.05 false discovery rate in a later analysis.

Primers included in the PCR were 60 Vbeta and 13 Jbeta primers. Original processing notes: Per a later analysis, the number of unique TCR beta chains was approximately 80 million, of which roughly 11 million were shared. Some clones are missing from TCRdb's copy, which holds only in-frame ones; the method was immunoSEQ multiplex PCR. Clone size and V and J calls were adopted from that table, with D and trimming inferred from the DNA. The sample has roughly 170,000 clones, 75% to 90% seen once. Healthy donors of bone marrow made up the group. Trimming cost V 3 bases and J 4 bases; bases outside gene matches: 4. The germline V gene has CDR1 MRHNA and CDR2 SNTAGT. The CDR3 covers 16 residues. This clone turned up a few times. Its specificity is not known.

The chain couples TRBV6-4 to TRBJ2-1, with 12 positions matching TRBD2. The sample taken for sequencing was PBMCs. The sequence was collected from a man under 40 in good health and CMV-seropositive. CDR3 nucleotides: TGTGCCAGCAGTGAGACTAGCGGGGGCGGTTACAATGAGCAGTTCTTC. As protein: CASSETSGGGYNEQFF.